This TCR beta chain was sequenced during a study of cytomegalovirus exposure and HLA in healthy donors. Study-level findings and limits: The later analysis indicated that the majority of CMV-associated TCR beta chains appeared HLA-restricted. Later analysis identified several of the most significant clusters that appeared linked to common viral pathogens.

Germline loops: CDR1 SNHLY, CDR2 FYNNEI. V gave up 5 bases and J gave up 9 bases; unmatched junction bases: 7. The CDR3 has 16 residues. Turning to this clone: The antigen is undetermined.

Use of 60 Vbeta and 13 Jbeta primers characterized the PCR. The repertoire was sequenced with immunoSEQ multiplex PCR; TCRdb's copy has only in-frame clones and lacks some. This table holds 150,000 to 250,000 clones, about four fifths found once. V usage is TRBV2 and J usage is TRBJ2-1; TRBD2 aligns across 16 bases. The sample taken for sequencing was PBMCs. This TCR was recovered from a boy aged 2 to 10 in good health and CMV-seronegative. This CDR3 reads CASSKPGLAGGLEQFF. The CDR3 DNA is TGTGCCAGCAGTAAGCCGGGACTAGCGGGGGGGCTTGAGCAGTTCTTC.